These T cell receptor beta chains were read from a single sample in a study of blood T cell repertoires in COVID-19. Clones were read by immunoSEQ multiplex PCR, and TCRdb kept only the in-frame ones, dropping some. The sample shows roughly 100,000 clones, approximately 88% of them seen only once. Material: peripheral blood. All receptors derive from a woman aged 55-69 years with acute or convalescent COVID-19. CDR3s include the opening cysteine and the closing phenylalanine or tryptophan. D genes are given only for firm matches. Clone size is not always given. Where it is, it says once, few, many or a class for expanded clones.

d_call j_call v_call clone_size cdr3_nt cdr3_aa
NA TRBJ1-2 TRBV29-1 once TGCAGCGTTGAAGCAGCGTATGGCTACACCTTC CSVEAAYGYTF
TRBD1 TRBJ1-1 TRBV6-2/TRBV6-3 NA TGTGCCAGCAGTAGGACAGGACGGTTGGAAGCTTTCTTT CASSRTGRLEAFF
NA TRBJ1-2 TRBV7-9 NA TGTGCCAGCAGCTTCGGACAGCACTATGGCTACACCTTC CASSFGQHYGYTF
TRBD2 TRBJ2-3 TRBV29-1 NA TGCAGCGCTTCGACTAGCGGGAGGGCCGATACGCAGTATTTT CSASTSGRADTQYF
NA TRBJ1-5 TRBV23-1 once TGCGCCAGCAGTCATCCTCAGGCAGGCTCTCATCAGCCCCAGCATTTT CASSHPQAGSHQPQHF
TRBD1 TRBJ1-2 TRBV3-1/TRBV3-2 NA TGTGCCAGCAGCCATTATGAGACAGGGAACTATGGCTACACCTTC CASSHYETGNYGYTF
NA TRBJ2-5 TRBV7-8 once TGTGCCAGCAGCTTAAGGCAGGATAAAGAGACCCAGTACTTC CASSLRQDKETQYF
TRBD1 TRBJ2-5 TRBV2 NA TGTGCCAGCAGTGTAGCAGGGGGCTCGTCAGAGACCCAGTACTTC CASSVAGGSSETQYF
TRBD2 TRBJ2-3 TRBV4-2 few TGTGCCAGCAGCCCGACTAGCGGCCCCACAGATACGCAGTATTTT CASSPTSGPTDTQYF
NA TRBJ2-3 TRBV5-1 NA TGCGCCAGCAGCTTAGGACAGACTAGCACAGATACGCAGTATTTT CASSLGQTSTDTQYF
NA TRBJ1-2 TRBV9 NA TGTGCCAGCAGCGTAGCAGACTCCTCCTACGGCTACACCTTC CASSVADSSYGYTF
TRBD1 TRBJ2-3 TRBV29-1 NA TGCAGCGTACGGGACAGCATCTATACGCAGTATTTT CSVRDSIYTQYF
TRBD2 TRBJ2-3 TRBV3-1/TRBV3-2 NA TGTGCCAGCAGCTGGACTAGCGGGACAGATACGCAGTATTTT CASSWTSGTDTQYF
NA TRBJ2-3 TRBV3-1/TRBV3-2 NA TGTGCCAGCAGCCAAGCCTGGAGGGATACGCAGTATTTT CASSQAWRDTQYF
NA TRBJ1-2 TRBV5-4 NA TGTGCCAGCAGCTTGGGTACCGGAGGGGTCTATGGCTACACCTTC CASSLGTGGVYGYTF
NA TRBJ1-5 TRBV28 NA TGTGCCAGCAACGGGGCAGGGGTCTTTAATCAGCCCCAGCATTTT CASNGAGVFNQPQHF
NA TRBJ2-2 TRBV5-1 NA TGCGCCAGCAGCCCAACTAGGAACACCGGGGAGCTGTTTTTT CASSPTRNTGELFF
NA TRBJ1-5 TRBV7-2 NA TGTGCCAGCAGCTTAGGACAAAATCAGCCCCAGCATTTT CASSLGQNQPQHF
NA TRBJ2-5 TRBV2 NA TGTGCCAGCACTCCAGGTACCAAAGAGACCCAGTACTTC CASTPGTKETQYF
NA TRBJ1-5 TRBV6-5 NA TGTGCCAGCACCGAGACACGGTTCAATCAGCCCCAGCATTTT CASTETRFNQPQHF
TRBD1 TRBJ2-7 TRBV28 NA TGTGCCAGCAGTGCGTCCGGGACAGTTTCCTACGAGCAGTACTTC CASSASGTVSYEQYF
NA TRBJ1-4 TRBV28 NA TGTGCCAGCAGCTCAGGACCAGGGACTAATGAAAAACTGTTTTTT CASSSGPGTNEKLFF
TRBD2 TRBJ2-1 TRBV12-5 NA TGTGCTAGTGGTTCCGACTCAGGACTAGCGTCCAATGAGCAGTTCTTC CASGSDSGLASNEQFF
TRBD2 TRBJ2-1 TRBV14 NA TGTGCCAGCAGCCAAGTACTAGCGGGACTCAGCAATGAGCAGTTCTTC CASSQVLAGLSNEQFF
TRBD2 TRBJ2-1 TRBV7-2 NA TGTGCCAGCAAACCCTTTGGCGGGAGGACCTACAATGAGCAGTTCTTC CASKPFGGRTYNEQFF
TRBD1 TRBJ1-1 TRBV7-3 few TGTGCCAGCAGCTTAGGGACAGGGGGAACGAACACTGAAGCTTTCTTT CASSLGTGGTNTEAFF
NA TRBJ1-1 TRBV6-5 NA TGTGCCAGCAGTTACCGTCGGCAGGGGCAGACTGAAGCTTTCTTT CASSYRRQGQTEAFF
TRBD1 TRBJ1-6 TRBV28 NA TGTGCCAGCAGTTTAAGACAGGGAGTAAATTCACCCCTCCACTTT CASSLRQGVNSPLHF
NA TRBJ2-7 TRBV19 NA TGTGCCAGTAGTAAGGACAGAGCCTACGAGCAGTACTTC CASSKDRAYEQYF
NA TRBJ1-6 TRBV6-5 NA TGTGCCAGCAGTTACACACGAACAAACGATTCACCCCTCCACTTT CASSYTRTNDSPLHF
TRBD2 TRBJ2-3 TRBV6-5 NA TGTGCCAGCCACCGGGGGGGACTGCCAATAGATACGCAGTATTTT CASHRGGLPIDTQYF
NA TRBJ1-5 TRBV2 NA TGTGCCAGCAGGGAGGGGAGGCAGAGCAATCAGCCCCAGCATTTT CASREGRQSNQPQHF
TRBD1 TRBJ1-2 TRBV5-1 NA TGCGCCAGCAGAGAGACAGGGCGGGATGGCTACACCTTC CASRETGRDGYTF
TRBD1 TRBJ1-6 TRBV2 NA TGTGCCATCCAGACAGGGAGTGGCTCACCCCTCCACTTT CAIQTGSGSPLHF
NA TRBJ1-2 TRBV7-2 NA TGTGCCAGCAGCCCTATTATGGAGGGCGGGGGCTACACCTTC CASSPIMEGGGYTF
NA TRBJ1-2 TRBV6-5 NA TGTGCCAGCAGTCAGTCCCCTGGAGATGGCTACACCTTC CASSQSPGDGYTF
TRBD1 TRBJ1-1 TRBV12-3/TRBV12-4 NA TGTGCCAGCAGGACAGGGTCCACTGAAGCTTTCTTT CASRTGSTEAFF
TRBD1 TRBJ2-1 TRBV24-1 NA TGTGCCACCAGACCGACAGGGTTTGGTTCGAATGAGCAGTTCTTC CATRPTGFGSNEQFF
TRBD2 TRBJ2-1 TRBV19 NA TGTGCCAGTAGTTGGGGAGGGGATACCTACAATGAGCAGTTCTTC CASSWGGDTYNEQFF
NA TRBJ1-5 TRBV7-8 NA TGTGCCAGCAGCCGAGAGGGGCGCCTCAATCAGCCCCAGCATTTT CASSREGRLNQPQHF
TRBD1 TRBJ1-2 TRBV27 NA TGTGCCAGCAGTTTATTCAGTACAGGGGAAGGCGGCTACACCTTC CASSLFSTGEGGYTF
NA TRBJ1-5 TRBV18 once TGTGCCAGCTCCCCCTTGGGGGGAAATAGCAATCAGCCCCAGCATTTT CASSPLGGNSNQPQHF
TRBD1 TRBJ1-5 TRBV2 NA TGTGCCAGCAGTCCCCAGGGGGCCAACCAGCCCCAGCATTTT CASSPQGANQPQHF
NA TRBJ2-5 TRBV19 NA TGTGCCAGCTCCAAGGGGTGGGAGACCCAGTACTTC CASSKGWETQYF
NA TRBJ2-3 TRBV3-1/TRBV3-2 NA TGTGCCAGCAGCCAAGGAGGTGGCGCAGATACGCAGTATTTT CASSQGGGADTQYF
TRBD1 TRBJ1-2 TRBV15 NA TGTGCCACCAGCAGGGGGGTCTTACCGGACAGGGTACATCCTAACTATGGCTACACCTTC CATSRGVLPDRVHPNYGYTF
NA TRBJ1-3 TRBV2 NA TGTGCCAGCACGAGCTACTCTGGAAACACCATATATTTT CASTSYSGNTIYF
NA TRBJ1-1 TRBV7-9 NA TGTGCCAGCAGCTTAGAGTTCCGGGGTCGTACTGAAGCTTTCTTT CASSLEFRGRTEAFF
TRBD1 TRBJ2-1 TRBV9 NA TGTGCCAGCAGCGTTGGACAGGGGGCAGGGAATGAGCAGTTCTTC CASSVGQGAGNEQFF
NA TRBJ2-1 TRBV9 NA TGTGCCAGCAGCGTAGGGGGAGGTCCTGGGTCCTTCTCCTACAATGAGCAGTTCTTC CASSVGGGPGSFSYNEQFF
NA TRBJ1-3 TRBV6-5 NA TGTGCCAGCAGTCAACAGGGTCTTGGAAACACCATATATTTT CASSQQGLGNTIYF
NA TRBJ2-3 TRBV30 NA TGTGCCTGGAGTGTAATGGGACTCCGCACAGATACGCAGTATTTT CAWSVMGLRTDTQYF
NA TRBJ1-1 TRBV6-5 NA TGTGCCAGCAGGCTCAGGGTCGGTAACACTGAAGCTTTCTTT CASRLRVGNTEAFF
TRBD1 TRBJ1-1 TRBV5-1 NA TGCGCCAGCAGCTTGGAAGCCAGGGGGGTAGGTGAAGCTTTCTTT CASSLEARGVGEAFF